The next 29 T cell receptor beta chains were all read from a single sample in a study of T cells in narcolepsy. Profiling relied on immunoSEQ multiplex PCR, and the TCRdb table lists in-frame clones only, not all of them. Altogether around 33,000 clones are present, roughly four fifths being singletons, with the ten largest covering about 2.5%. The sequenced sample consisted of CD45RA- memory CD4+ T cells from PBMCs. These receptors all stem from a human donor with narcolepsy.

This sequence joins TRBV4-1 and TRBJ2-6; D may be TRBD2 (5 bases). The CDR3 is 18 amino acids. Germline V gene lookup returns CDR1 MGHRA and CDR2 YSYEKL. Trimming cost V 0 bases and J 0 bases, with 12 bases left between them. This CDR3 reads CASSQDLTGSSGANVLTF. DNA of the CDR3: TGCGCCAGCAGCCAAGATTTGACGGGGTCCTCTGGGGCCAACGTCCTGACTTTC.

This chain uses TRBV2 with TRBJ2-2; D might be TRBD1 (6 bases). The CDR3 has 15 amino acids. Germline-derived CDR1 and CDR2 are SNHLY and FYNNEI. Trimming stripped 6 bases from V and 5 bases from J, with 16 bases between. CDR3 region: CASRLEGGRTGELFF. CDR3 coding DNA: TGTGCCAGCAGGCTCGAAGGGGGACGGACCGGGGAGCTGTTTTTT.

The chain links TRBV5-1 to TRBJ1-4, with TRBD1 as a possible D gene (5 bases). CDR1 is SGHRS, CDR2 YFSETQ, per germline. This CDR3 region has 15 residues. V lost 0 bases and J lost 8, with 14 bases in between. The CDR3, as DNA: TGCGCCAGCAGCTTGGGACAGCGGAAATACGAAAAACTGTTTTTT. It translates to CASSLGQRKYEKLFF.

The chain is built from TRBV10-1 and TRBJ1-6; 7 nucleotides agree with TRBD1. Trimming took 0 bases from V and 7 from J; bases not matched to a gene: 3. The CDR3 loop spans 15 amino acids. Germline-derived CDR1 and CDR2 are WNHNN and SYGVQD (reference sequence). The CDR3 DNA sequence: TGCGCCAGCAGTGAGTCGACAGGGAGGAATTCACCCCTCCACTTT. Translation: CASSESTGRNSPLHF.

V is TRBV5-5 and J is TRBJ2-4; D gene uncertain. Trimming took 0 bases from V and 0 from J, leaving 10 bases between them. The CDR3 covers 16 residues. Germline V gene sequence: CDR1 SGHKS, CDR2 YYEKEE (reference sequence). The CDR3 DNA follows: TGTGCCAGCAGCTTGGGCGGAGACATAGCCAAAAACATTCAGTACTTC. Protein product: CASSLGGDIAKNIQYF.

CDR3 amino acids: CATLGQGAVTGELFF. In nucleotides, the CDR3 is TGTGCCACCTTGGGACAGGGGGCCGTCACCGGGGAGCTGTTTTTT. The chain combines TRBV27 with TRBJ2-2, with TRBD1 identical over 12 bases. The junction had 7 bases not matched to a gene; V was cut back by 10 bases and J by 4 bases. Germline CDR1 reads MNHEY; CDR2 reads SMNVEV (reference sequence). The CDR3 contains 15 residues.

The CDR3 region is CASSNGRNTEAFF. Written as DNA, the CDR3 is TGTGCCAGCAGCAATGGACGGAACACTGAAGCTTTCTTT. The chain carries TRBV6-6 and TRBJ1-1; D is undetermined. Germline-derived CDR1 and CDR2 are MNHNY and SVGAGI (reference sequence). The CDR3 contains 13 residues. The V end lost 6 bases, the J end lost 1 base, and 9 bases lay between the germline ends.

The CDR3 DNA is TGTGCCTGGAGTTTTGGAAGCACAGATACGCAGTATTTT. Its protein product is CAWSFGSTDTQYF. This rearrangement joins TRBV30 to TRBJ2-3, with no clear D. The germline V gene encodes CDR1 GTSNPN and CDR2 SVGIG (reference sequence). The CDR3 sequence is 13 residues long. Trimming removed 2 bases at V and 0 bases at J, with 6 bases between.

The chain has TRBV5-4 and TRBJ2-3; TRBD2 is a possible D gene (5 bases). The CDR3 is made up of 15 amino acids. V was pared by 4 bases and J by 0 bases, with 12 bases between. Germline CDR1 is SGHNT and CDR2 is YYREEE (reference sequence). The CDR3 DNA sequence: TGTGCCAGCAGCGTCATAAGCGGTAGCACAGATACGCAGTATTTT. Amino acid sequence: CASSVISGSTDTQYF.

The CDR3 coding sequence is TGTGCCAGCAGTGCTGAACTAGCGGGGGGGTTTTACAATGAGCAGTTCTTC. This gives the protein CASSAELAGGFYNEQFF. This chain joins TRBV6-1 and TRBJ2-1, with 13 positions matching TRBD2. This CDR3 spans 17 amino acids. V was clipped by 4 bases and J by 4 bases; unmatched bases: 7. Germline lookup yields CDR1 MNHNS and CDR2 SASEGT.

The chain employs TRBV6-5 and TRBJ1-5; 9 bases map to TRBD1. The V segment lost 3 bases and the J segment 7 bases; nucleotides outside the gene matches: 4. Germline CDR1 reads MNHEY; CDR2 reads SVGAGI. CDR3 length equals 14 residues. CDR3 DNA: TGTGCCAGCAGTTATAGGGACAGGGCCCAGCCCCAGCATTTT. Translated, it gives CASSYRDRAQPQHF.

The V gene is TRBV11-2, the J gene TRBJ2-7; 7 bases align to TRBD1. Trimming took 6 bases from V and 2 from J; bases not matched to a gene: 13. From germline, CDR1 is SGHAT and CDR2 FQNNGV. This CDR3 comprises 16 residues. CDR3 DNA sequence: TGTGCCAGCAGACCCCTCGACAGGGTCGGGCCCTACGAGCAGTACTTC. Encoded protein: CASRPLDRVGPYEQYF.

The chain combines TRBV10-3 with TRBJ2-3, with TRBD2 identical over 7 bases. Germline assignment: CDR1 ENHRY and CDR2 SYGVKD. This CDR3 contains 14 residues. V gave up 4 bases and J gave up 4 bases; unmatched junction bases: 5. Here the CDR3 DNA reads TGTGCCATCAGTGCGGCTAGCGGCGCAGATACGCAGTATTTT. Amino acids: CAISAASGADTQYF.

This clone occurred a few times. The chain carries TRBV5-1 and TRBJ1-4, with TRBD1 matching over 10 bases. The CDR3 consists of 14 residues. Germline CDR1 is SGHRS and CDR2 is YFSETQ. The V segment lost 7 bases and the J segment 8 bases; nucleotides outside the gene matches: 8. CDR3 sequence: CASGPTGGQEKLFF. The CDR3 DNA is TGCGCCAGCGGACCGACAGGGGGCCAAGAAAAACTGTTTTTT.

The chain joins TRBV6-1 to TRBJ1-1, with D uncertain. V was trimmed by 1 base and J by 7 bases, leaving 7 bases between them. This CDR3 comprises 12 residues. Germline CDR1 and CDR2: MNHNS and SASEGT. The CDR3 DNA sequence: TGTGCCAGCAGTGAAGGGCGGATTGAAGCTTTCTTT. Translation gives CASSEGRIEAFF.

This rearrangement joins TRBV5-6 to TRBJ2-2; tentative D call: TRBD2 (6 bases). Trimming took 0 bases from V and 7 from J, leaving 13 bases between them. The CDR3 covers 15 residues. In germline, CDR1 is SGHDT, CDR2 YYEEEE. The CDR3 loop is CASSLGLRGVGELFF. The CDR3, as DNA: TGTGCCAGCAGCTTGGGGCTCCGCGGGGTCGGGGAGCTGTTTTTT.

This clone was detected only a few times. The rearrangement uses TRBV4-3 and TRBJ2-1; 9 nucleotides line up with TRBD2. Germline assignment: CDR1 LGHNA and CDR2 YSLEER. J gave up 2 bases and V 0 bases, and 8 bases lay outside the gene matches. This CDR3 region has 18 residues. CDR3 bases: TGCGCCAGCAGCCAAGATGGTAGCGGGGGCCTAACCTACAATGAGCAGTTCTTC. It translates to CASSQDGSGGLTYNEQFF.

The V and J genes are TRBV6-6 and TRBJ1-5; 8 nucleotides align to TRBD1. CDR3 length: 14 residues. The germline gives CDR1 MNHNY, CDR2 SVGAGI (reference sequence). The trim removed 8 bases at V and 0 bases at J, leaving 3 bases unmatched. The CDR3 DNA reads TGTGCCAGCCAGGGGGCGACTAGCAATCAGCCCCAGCATTTT. This encodes CASQGATSNQPQHF.

The chain links TRBV30 to TRBJ1-2; the match to TRBD1 covers 7 bases. In germline, CDR1 is GTSNPN, CDR2 SVGIG (reference sequence). This CDR3 is built from 15 residues. Trimming removed 2 bases from V and 1 base from J; junction bases left unmatched: 7. The CDR3 protein is CAWSNRGSGNYGYTF. CDR3 nucleotides: TGTGCCTGGAGTAACAGGGGTTCGGGTAACTATGGCTACACCTTC.

The V and J genes are TRBV7-9 and TRBJ1-2; no reliable D call. The CDR3 runs to 14 residues. Germline CDR1 reads SEHNR; CDR2 reads FQNEAQ (reference sequence). V dropped 1 base and J dropped 9 bases, with 15 bases sitting between them. Written as DNA, the CDR3 is TGTGCCAGCAGCTTAGTCCCTAACAGAGGGCGCTACACCTTC. It is translated as CASSLVPNRGRYTF. The variable domain in full, completed from reference TRBV7-9 and TRBJ1-2, reads DTGVSQNPRHKITKRGQNVTFRCDPISEHNRLYWYRQTLGQGPEFLTYFQNEAQLEKSRLLSDRFSAERPKGSFSTLEIQRTEQGDSAMYLCASSLVPNRGRYTFGSGTRLTVV.

This sequence joins TRBV10-3 and TRBJ2-2, with TRBD1 matching 7 bases. V was pared by 7 bases and J by 5 bases, with 7 bases of the junction left unmatched. The CDR3 loop spans 14 amino acids. Germline CDR1 reads ENHRY; CDR2 reads SYGVKD. The CDR3 DNA is TGTGCCATCAACGAGAGGGGGCAGACCGGGGAGCTGTTTTTT. Translated, it gives CAINERGQTGELFF.

This clone was counted a single time. The chain carries TRBV7-8 and TRBJ2-7, with D hard to call. CDR1 is SGHVS and CDR2 is FQNEAQ in the germline V gene. The V gene lost 1 base and the J gene lost 7 bases, with 14 bases spanning the gap. CDR3 size: 14 residues. The CDR3 DNA sequence: TGTGCCAGCAGCTTAGTAGCCCTACAAGGGGAGCAGTACTTC. Its protein product is CASSLVALQGEQYF.

The chain is built from TRBV7-2 and TRBJ2-6; 8 positions agree with TRBD2. The CDR3 has 17 residues. V shed 4 bases, J shed 0 bases, and the junction held 5 bases outside the gene matches. From germline, CDR1 is SGHTA and CDR2 FQGNSA. The CDR3 loop is CASSSAGGGSGANVLTF. The CDR3 bases are TGTGCCAGCAGCTCCGCGGGGGGCGGCTCTGGGGCCAACGTCCTGACTTTC. Complete variable domain (other parts from reference TRBV7-2 and TRBJ2-6): GAGVSQSPSNKVTEKGKDVELRCDPISGHTALYWYRQSLGQGLEFLIYFQGNSAPDKSGLPSDRFSAERTGGSVSTLTIQRTQQEDSAVYLCASSSAGGGSGANVLTFGAGSRLTVL.

The chain couples TRBV29-1 to TRBJ2-5; TRBD2 matches 15 bases. The CDR3 totals 17 residues. V gave up 3 bases and J gave up 4 bases; unmatched junction bases: 9. The germline gives CDR1 SQVTM, CDR2 ANQGSEA. The DNA for the CDR3 is TGCAGCGTTGATGTGGGACTAGCGGGGGGATTGTCAGAGACCCAGTACTTC. Its translation: CSVDVGLAGGLSETQYF.

The rearrangement links TRBV7-3 to TRBJ2-3; TRBD2 matches 8 bases. The trim removed 2 bases at V and 2 bases at J, leaving 3 bases unmatched. Germline V gives CDR1 SGHTA, CDR2 FQGTGA. The CDR3 is made up of 15 amino acids. CDR3 bases: TGTGCCAGCAGCTTACGGCGGGGGGACACAGATACGCAGTATTTT. Its translation: CASSLRRGDTDTQYF.

This clone was detected only once. CDR3: CASRHGRREQYF. For the CDR3, the DNA is TGTGCCAGCCGCCACGGAAGAAGGGAGCAGTACTTC. The rearrangement uses TRBV7-2 and TRBJ2-7; D is uncertain. This CDR3 region has 12 residues. Germline V CDR1 and CDR2: SGHTA, FQGNSA. The V end was cut by 8 bases, the J end by 7 bases, with 15 bases between.

The CDR3 loop reads CASSQDLRDLTRWGYGYTF. DNA for the CDR3: TGCGCCAGCAGCCAAGATTTGAGGGATTTAACTAGATGGGGCTATGGCTACACCTTC. The chain joins TRBV4-3 to TRBJ1-2; D call uncertain. The CDR3 loop spans 19 amino acids. V was pared by 0 bases and J by 4 bases, with 24 bases between. Germline V CDR1 and CDR2: LGHNA, YSLEER.

The rearrangement uses TRBV7-9 and TRBJ2-2; D is ambiguous. CDR3 length: 13 amino acids. V shed 1 base and J shed 5 bases, with 5 bases lying between them. Germline assignment: CDR1 SEHNR and CDR2 FQNEAQ (reference sequence). This chain's CDR3 is CASSLDQTGELFF. CDR3 coding DNA: TGTGCCAGCAGCTTAGACCAAACCGGGGAGCTGTTTTTT.

V is TRBV5-1 and J is TRBJ2-5, with D possibly being TRBD2 (5 bases). This CDR3 spans 13 amino acids. Trimming stripped 4 bases from V and 3 bases from J, with 10 bases between. Germline assignment: CDR1 SGHRS and CDR2 YFSETQ. CDR3 residues: CASSAGLEETQYF. The CDR3 bases are TGCGCCAGCAGCGCCGGACTGGAAGAGACCCAGTACTTC.